This is a list of T cell receptor beta chains from one sample in a study of blood T cell repertoires in COVID-19. Generated by immunoSEQ multiplex PCR, the TCRdb table keeps only in-frame clones and is missing some. The data contain about 360,000 clones, over 70% of them singletons. Source material: peripheral blood. Every receptor here comes from a man aged 25-40 years with active or convalescent COVID-19. Both conserved end residues are part of each CDR3. A D gene is named only where the DNA matches it firmly. Expanded clones get a size class; other rows say once, few or many, or leave the size out.

D gene: TRBD1
clone size: .
V gene: TRBV9
J gene: TRBJ2-7
CDR3 protein: CASSSRTGTGYEQYF
CDR3 DNA: TGTGCCAGCAGCTCCCGGACAGGGACGGGTTACGAGCAGTACTTC

D gene: TRBD2
clone size: few
V gene: TRBV5-1
J gene: TRBJ2-1
CDR3 protein: CASSLASGTSRNEQFF
CDR3 DNA: TGCGCCAGCAGCTTGGCCTCCGGGACTAGCAGAAATGAGCAGTTCTTC

D gene: .
clone size: .
V gene: TRBV21-1
J gene: TRBJ1-6
CDR3 protein: CARVTGQNNSPLHF
CDR3 DNA: TGTGCCAGAGTTACAGGGCAGAATAATTCACCCCTCCACTTT

D gene: .
clone size: once
V gene: TRBV5-3
J gene: TRBJ1-4
CDR3 protein: CARSSPQHRDNNEKLFF
CDR3 DNA: TGTGCCAGAAGCTCACCCCAGCATAGGGACAACAACGAAAAACTGTTTTTT

D gene: .
clone size: .
V gene: TRBV4-3
J gene: TRBJ1-5
CDR3 protein: CASSQDRTQPQHF
CDR3 DNA: TGCGCCAGCAGCCAAGATAGAACTCAGCCCCAGCATTTT

D gene: .
clone size: .
V gene: TRBV14
J gene: TRBJ2-3
CDR3 protein: CASSQDIRQHTDTQYF
CDR3 DNA: TGTGCCAGCAGCCAAGATATTCGACAGCACACAGATACGCAGTATTTT

D gene: .
clone size: few
V gene: TRBV7-9
J gene: TRBJ2-2
CDR3 protein: CASSPGATTGELFF
CDR3 DNA: TGTGCCAGCAGCCCAGGCGCGACCACCGGGGAGCTGTTTTTT

D gene: .
clone size: .
V gene: TRBV5-1
J gene: TRBJ2-1
CDR3 protein: CASSPNNEQFF
CDR3 DNA: TGCGCCAGCAGCCCTAACAATGAGCAGTTCTTC

D gene: .
clone size: .
V gene: TRBV6-2/TRBV6-3
J gene: TRBJ2-7
CDR3 protein: CASSSPNYEQYF
CDR3 DNA: TGTGCCAGCAGTTCCCCAAACTACGAGCAGTACTTC

D gene: .
clone size: .
V gene: TRBV2
J gene: TRBJ1-6
CDR3 protein: CASSKGVTRNNSPLHF
CDR3 DNA: TGTGCCAGCAGCAAAGGGGTTACTCGGAATAATTCACCCCTCCACTTT

D gene: TRBD1
clone size: .
V gene: TRBV4-3
J gene: TRBJ1-4
CDR3 protein: CASSQEPGQFNEKLFF
CDR3 DNA: TGCGCCAGCAGCCAAGAACCGGGACAGTTTAATGAAAAACTGTTTTTT

D gene: TRBD1
clone size: many
V gene: TRBV5-1
J gene: TRBJ2-6
CDR3 protein: CASSLDPQGALRSGANVLTF
CDR3 DNA: TGCGCCAGCAGCTTGGACCCACAGGGGGCGCTTAGGTCTGGGGCCAACGTCCTGACTTTC

D gene: TRBD1
clone size: .
V gene: TRBV4-2
J gene: TRBJ1-2
CDR3 protein: CASSQAPGGGYTF
CDR3 DNA: TGTGCCAGCAGCCAAGCCCCAGGGGGGGGCTACACCTTC

D gene: TRBD2
clone size: .
V gene: TRBV27
J gene: TRBJ2-1
CDR3 protein: CASSLGGVSYNEQFF
CDR3 DNA: TGTGCCAGCAGTTTGGGGGGGGTCTCCTACAATGAGCAGTTCTTC

D gene: .
clone size: few
V gene: TRBV4-3
J gene: TRBJ1-1
CDR3 protein: CASSQVAGNTEAFF
CDR3 DNA: TGCGCCAGCAGCCAAGTTGCAGGGAACACTGAAGCTTTCTTT

D gene: TRBD2
clone size: .
V gene: TRBV9
J gene: TRBJ2-3
CDR3 protein: CASSVAGTSGTDTQYF
CDR3 DNA: TGTGCCAGCAGCGTAGCCGGGACTAGCGGCACAGATACGCAGTATTTT

D gene: TRBD1
clone size: .
V gene: TRBV10-3
J gene: TRBJ1-1
CDR3 protein: CANGQGAYTEAFF
CDR3 DNA: TGTGCCAACGGACAGGGGGCTTACACTGAAGCTTTCTTT

D gene: TRBD1
clone size: .
V gene: TRBV5-1
J gene: TRBJ1-1
CDR3 protein: CASSPRTGLVTNTEAFF
CDR3 DNA: TGCGCCAGCAGCCCTCGGACAGGCTTAGTGACGAACACTGAAGCTTTCTTT

D gene: .
clone size: .
V gene: TRBV27
J gene: TRBJ1-4
CDR3 protein: CASSFGVGEKLFF
CDR3 DNA: TGTGCCAGCAGTTTCGGTGTCGGTGAAAAACTGTTTTTT

D gene: .
clone size: once
V gene: TRBV6-4
J gene: TRBJ2-1
CDR3 protein: CASSDSARSFNEQFF
CDR3 DNA: TGTGCCAGCAGTGACTCGGCGCGGTCGTTTAATGAGCAGTTCTTC

D gene: .
clone size: .
V gene: TRBV9
J gene: TRBJ2-3
CDR3 protein: CASRGDRTDTQYF
CDR3 DNA: TGTGCCAGCAGAGGGGATCGCACAGATACGCAGTATTTT

D gene: .
clone size: .
V gene: TRBV7-9
J gene: TRBJ2-1
CDR3 protein: CASSTRNEQFF
CDR3 DNA: TGTGCCAGCAGCACAAGAAATGAGCAGTTCTTC

D gene: TRBD1
clone size: .
V gene: TRBV7-2
J gene: TRBJ1-5
CDR3 protein: CASSSRDRANQPQHF
CDR3 DNA: TGTGCCAGCAGCTCCCGGGACAGGGCCAATCAGCCCCAGCATTTT

D gene: .
clone size: .
V gene: TRBV7-9
J gene: TRBJ1-6
CDR3 protein: CASSWDMGSPLHF
CDR3 DNA: TGTGCCAGCAGCTGGGACATGGGCTCACCCCTCCACTTT

D gene: .
clone size: .
V gene: TRBV7-9
J gene: TRBJ2-1
CDR3 protein: CASSLGTSNEQFF
CDR3 DNA: TGTGCCAGCAGCTTAGGGACTTCAAATGAGCAGTTCTTC

D gene: .
clone size: .
V gene: TRBV29-1
J gene: TRBJ2-1
CDR3 protein: CSVDSSGLQFF
CDR3 DNA: TGCAGCGTTGACTCGAGCGGTTTGCAGTTCTTC

D gene: .
clone size: .
V gene: TRBV2
J gene: TRBJ2-2
CDR3 protein: CASSWEHGELFF
CDR3 DNA: TGTGCCAGCAGCTGGGAGCACGGGGAGCTGTTTTTT

D gene: .
clone size: .
V gene: TRBV9
J gene: TRBJ2-7
CDR3 protein: CASSVGGTFSYEQYF
CDR3 DNA: TGTGCCAGCAGCGTAGGAGGGACATTCTCCTACGAGCAGTACTTC

D gene: .
clone size: few
V gene: TRBV28
J gene: TRBJ2-2
CDR3 protein: CASNFQGGGTGELFF
CDR3 DNA: TGTGCCAGCAATTTCCAGGGAGGGGGCACCGGGGAGCTGTTTTTT

D gene: TRBD1
clone size: .
V gene: TRBV6-2/TRBV6-3
J gene: TRBJ1-1
CDR3 protein: CASSSLRMGTGSIGAFF
CDR3 DNA: TGTGCCAGCAGTTCCCTCCGGATGGGGACAGGGAGCATAGGAGCTTTCTTT